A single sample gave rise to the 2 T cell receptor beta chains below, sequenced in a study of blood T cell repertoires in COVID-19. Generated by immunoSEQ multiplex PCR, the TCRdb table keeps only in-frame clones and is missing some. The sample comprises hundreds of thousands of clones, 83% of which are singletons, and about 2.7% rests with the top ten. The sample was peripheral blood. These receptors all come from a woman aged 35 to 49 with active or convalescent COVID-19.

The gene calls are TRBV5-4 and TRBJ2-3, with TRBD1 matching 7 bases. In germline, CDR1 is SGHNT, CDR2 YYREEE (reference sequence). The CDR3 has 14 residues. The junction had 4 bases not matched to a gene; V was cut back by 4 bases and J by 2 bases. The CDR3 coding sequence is TGTGCCAGCAGCCCCGGGACAGACACAGATACGCAGTATTTT. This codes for CASSPGTDTDTQYF.

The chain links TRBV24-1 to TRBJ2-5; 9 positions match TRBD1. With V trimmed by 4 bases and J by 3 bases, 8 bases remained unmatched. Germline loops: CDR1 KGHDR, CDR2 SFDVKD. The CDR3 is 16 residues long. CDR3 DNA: TGTGCCACCAGTGACACCGGGACAGGGATAGAAGAGACCCAGTACTTC. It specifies CATSDTGTGIEETQYF.